This passage covers 11 T cell receptor beta chains from one sample sequenced in a study of beta chain features in type 1 diabetes. Broader study findings: Shortening of TCRB CDR3s, moderate but significant, appeared in all four CD4+ subsets of Type 1 diabetes patients.

Their cognate antigens are unknown. The sequenced template was cDNA made from the entire isolated RNA. The protocol was immunoSEQ multiplex PCR, while the TCRdb copy is restricted to in-frame clones and leaves out a portion. The profile covers hundreds of thousands of clones, with under 13% appearing a single time and over 0.015% taken by the ten largest. Sequenced sample: naive CD4+ T cells from blood. These receptors were obtained from a man aged 25-45 years with type 1 diabetes.

V usage is TRBV19 and J usage is TRBJ1-2, with 8 bases lining up with TRBD1. Per the germline V gene, CDR1 is LNHDA and CDR2 is SQIVND (reference sequence). This CDR3 is built from 13 residues. V lost 7 bases to trimming and J lost 4 bases; unmatched junction nucleotides: 5. CDR3 in amino acids: CASTNRGFYGYTF. The CDR3 bases are TGTGCCAGTACTAACAGGGGGTTCTATGGCTACACCTTC.

The V call is TRBV7-3, the J call TRBJ2-1; 10 nucleotides line up with TRBD2. CDR3 length: 16 residues. Trimming removed 5 bases from V and 3 bases from J; junction bases left unmatched: 7. Germline V gene lookup returns CDR1 SGHTA and CDR2 FQGTGA. The CDR3 coding sequence is TGTGCCAGCAGCCGTTTAGCGGGGGGTGACTACAATGAGCAGTTCTTC. Amino acids: CASSRLAGGDYNEQFF. Full variable domain (rest looked up from reference TRBV7-3 and TRBJ2-1): GAGVSQTPSNKVTEKGKYVELRCDPISGHTALYWYRQSLGQGPEFLIYFQGTGAADDSGLPNDRFFAVRPEGSVSTLKIQRTERGDSAVYLCASSRLAGGDYNEQFFGPGTRLTVL.

CDR3 in DNA: TGTGCCAGCAGCTCCCGGGGGACAGGGTATTCACCCCTCCACTTT. This codes for CASSSRGTGYSPLHF. V is TRBV5-4 and J is TRBJ1-6; 9 nucleotides agree with TRBD1. Germline CDR1 SGHNT, CDR2 YYREEE (reference sequence). This CDR3 is built from 15 residues. With 3 bases clipped from V and 8 bases from J, the junction kept 6 bases outside the gene matches.

This chain links TRBV4-3 with TRBJ1-2; unclear D gene. The CDR3 runs 16 residues. The germline V gene encodes CDR1 LGHNA and CDR2 YSLEER. The ends were cut back, 0 bases at V and 4 bases at J, with 15 bases in the middle. In nucleotides, the CDR3 is TGCGCCAGCAGCCAAGACACCCGGACGGGGATCTATGGCTACACCTTC. This translates into CASSQDTRTGIYGYTF.

This clone has a handful of counts. The chain uses TRBV28 and TRBJ1-2; D is uncertain. CDR1 MDHEN and CDR2 SYDVKM come from the germline V gene. The CDR3 extends over 16 amino acids. The ends were cut back, 7 bases at V and 8 bases at J, with 26 bases in the middle. The CDR3 is CASTRTKPQSGRGYTF. Here the CDR3 DNA reads TGTGCCAGCACCCGAACAAAGCCTCAGTCCGGCAGGGGCTACACCTTC.

The V call is TRBV4-3, the J call TRBJ2-1; 10 bases align to TRBD1. The germline V gene has CDR1 LGHNA and CDR2 YSLEER. CDR3 length: 16 residues. The J segment lost 2 bases and the V segment lost 0 bases, leaving 1 base of the junction unmatched. CDR3: CASSQEGQGAYNEQFF. In nucleotides, the CDR3 is TGCGCCAGCAGCCAAGAAGGACAGGGGGCCTACAATGAGCAGTTCTTC.

This clone appeared a few times. J is TRBJ2-1 and V is TRBV6-6; 7 bases map to TRBD2. The CDR3 totals 16 residues. V was pared by 6 bases and J by 4 bases, with 12 bases of the junction left unmatched. CDR1 and CDR2 from the germline V gene are MNHNY and SVGAGI (reference sequence). In DNA form, the CDR3 reads TGTGCCAGCAGCCCGCCCCGGCGGGGACTATACAATGAGCAGTTCTTC. As protein: CASSPPRRGLYNEQFF.

This clone was seen a handful of times. The chain links TRBV6-5 to TRBJ2-7; 7 positions match TRBD1. CDR1 is MNHEY, CDR2 SVGAGI, per germline. The CDR3 totals 14 residues. V lost 11 bases, J lost 3 bases, and 13 bases stayed unmatched. Here the CDR3 reads CASHRGAGGYEQYF. The CDR3 DNA reads TGTGCCTCCCACCGTGGTGCAGGGGGCTACGAGCAGTACTTC.

V and J are TRBV6-5 and TRBJ1-4, with TRBD1 as a possible D gene (6 bases). The CDR3 covers 13 residues. Germline V lookup: CDR1 MNHEY, CDR2 SVGAGI. Trimming shortened V by 5 bases and J by 8 bases, and 12 bases separated the two germline ends. CDR3 nucleotide sequence: TGTGCCAGCAGTAAGGGACATCGGGAAAAACTGTTTTTT. Residues: CASSKGHREKLFF.

This chain links TRBV9 with TRBJ1-5; D is uncertain. Trimming took 0 bases from V and 7 from J, leaving 11 bases between them. The germline V gene encodes CDR1 SGDLS and CDR2 YYNGEE. This CDR3 spans 14 amino acids. Written as DNA, the CDR3 is TGTGCCAGCAGCGTAGGCGGGGTAGGGCAGCCCCAGCATTTT. The encoded protein is CASSVGGVGQPQHF.

This chain connects TRBV19 to TRBJ2-5, with 8 bases matching TRBD2. V lost 9 bases to trimming and J lost 1 base; unmatched junction nucleotides: 1. There are 12 residues in the CDR3. Per germline, CDR1 LNHDA and CDR2 SQIVND (reference sequence). As DNA, the CDR3 is TGTGCCAGCGGGGGGGCCCAAGAGACCCAGTACTTC. Its translation is CASGGAQETQYF.